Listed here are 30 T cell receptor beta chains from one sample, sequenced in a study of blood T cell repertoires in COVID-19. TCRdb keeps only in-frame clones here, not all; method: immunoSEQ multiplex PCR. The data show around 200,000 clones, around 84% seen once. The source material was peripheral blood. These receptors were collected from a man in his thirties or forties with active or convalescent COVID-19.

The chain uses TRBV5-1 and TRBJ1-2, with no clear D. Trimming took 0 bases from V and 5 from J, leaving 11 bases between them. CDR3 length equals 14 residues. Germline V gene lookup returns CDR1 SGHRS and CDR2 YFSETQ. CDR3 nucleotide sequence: TGCGCCAGCAGCTTGGGCGGGTTGGAGTATGGCTACACCTTC. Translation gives CASSLGGLEYGYTF.

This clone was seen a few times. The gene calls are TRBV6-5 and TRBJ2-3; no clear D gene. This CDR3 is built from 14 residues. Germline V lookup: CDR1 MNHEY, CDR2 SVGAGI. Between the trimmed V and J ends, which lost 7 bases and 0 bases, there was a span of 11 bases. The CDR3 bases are TGTGCCAGCAAACCCCCCGGGAGCACAGATACGCAGTATTTT. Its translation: CASKPPGSTDTQYF.

This chain's CDR3 is CASSSSPGQLYNEQFF. CDR3 DNA sequence: TGTGCCAGCAGCTCGAGTCCGGGACAGCTATACAATGAGCAGTTCTTC. The rearrangement uses TRBV11-2 and TRBJ2-1, with TRBD1 identical over 7 bases. With 4 bases clipped from V and 4 bases from J, the junction kept 10 bases outside the gene matches. This CDR3 comprises 16 residues. Germline V gene lookup returns CDR1 SGHAT and CDR2 FQNNGV.

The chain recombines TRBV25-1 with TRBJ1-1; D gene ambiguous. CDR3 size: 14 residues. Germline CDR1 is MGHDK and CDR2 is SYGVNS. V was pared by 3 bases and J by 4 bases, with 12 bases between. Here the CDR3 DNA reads TGTGCCAGCAGTGACAGAGGGTTGGGCACTGAAGCTTTCTTT. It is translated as CASSDRGLGTEAFF.

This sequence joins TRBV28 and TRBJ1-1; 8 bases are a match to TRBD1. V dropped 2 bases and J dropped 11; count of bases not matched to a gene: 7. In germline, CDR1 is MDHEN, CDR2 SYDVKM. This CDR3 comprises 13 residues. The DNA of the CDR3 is TGTGCCAGCAGTTTAGTCCAGGGGGCGACGGCTTTCTTT. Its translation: CASSLVQGATAFF.

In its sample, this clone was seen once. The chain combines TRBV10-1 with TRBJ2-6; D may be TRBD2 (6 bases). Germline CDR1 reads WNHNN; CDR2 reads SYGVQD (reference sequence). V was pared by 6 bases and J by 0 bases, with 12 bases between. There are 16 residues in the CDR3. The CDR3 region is CASSPGGPSGANVLTF. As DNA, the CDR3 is TGCGCCAGCAGCCCCGGGGGACCCTCTGGGGCCAACGTCCTGACTTTC.

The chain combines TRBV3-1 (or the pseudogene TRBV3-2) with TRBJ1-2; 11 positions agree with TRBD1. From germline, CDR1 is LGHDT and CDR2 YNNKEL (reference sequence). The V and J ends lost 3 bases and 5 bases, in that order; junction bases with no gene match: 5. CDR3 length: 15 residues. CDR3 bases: TGTGCCAGCAGCCACCCGGGACAGGGGGTATATGGCTACACCTTC. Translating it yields CASSHPGQGVYGYTF.

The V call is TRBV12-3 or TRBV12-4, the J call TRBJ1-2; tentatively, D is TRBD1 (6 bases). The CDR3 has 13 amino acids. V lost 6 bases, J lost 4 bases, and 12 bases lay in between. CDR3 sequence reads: CASSPGQLYGYTF. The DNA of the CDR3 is TGTGCCAGCAGCCCGGGACAACTCTATGGCTACACCTTC.

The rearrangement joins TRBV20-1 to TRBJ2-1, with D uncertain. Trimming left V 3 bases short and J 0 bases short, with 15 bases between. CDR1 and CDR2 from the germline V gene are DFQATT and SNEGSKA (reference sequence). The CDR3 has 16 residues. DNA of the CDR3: TGCAGTGCTAGTGGTGACCCGAGGAGCTCCTACAATGAGCAGTTCTTC. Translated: CSASGDPRSSYNEQFF.

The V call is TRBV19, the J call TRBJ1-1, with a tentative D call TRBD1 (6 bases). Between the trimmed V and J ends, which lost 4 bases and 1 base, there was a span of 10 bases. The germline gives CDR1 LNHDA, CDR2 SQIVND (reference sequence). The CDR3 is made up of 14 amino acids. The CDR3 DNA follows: TGTGCCAGTAGTAGTGGGACAAAGAACACTGAAGCTTTCTTT. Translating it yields CASSSGTKNTEAFF.

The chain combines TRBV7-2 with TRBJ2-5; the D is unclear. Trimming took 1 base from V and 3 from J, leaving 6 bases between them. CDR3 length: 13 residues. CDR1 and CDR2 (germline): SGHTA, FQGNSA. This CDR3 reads CASSLVVKETQYF. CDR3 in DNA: TGTGCCAGCAGCTTAGTAGTGAAAGAGACCCAGTACTTC.

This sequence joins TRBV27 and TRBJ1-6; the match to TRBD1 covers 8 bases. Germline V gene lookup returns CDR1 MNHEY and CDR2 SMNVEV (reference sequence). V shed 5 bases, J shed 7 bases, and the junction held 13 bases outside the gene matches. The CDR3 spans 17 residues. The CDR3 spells CASSKLGTGVSNSPLHF. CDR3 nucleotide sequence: TGTGCCAGCAGTAAGCTAGGGACAGGAGTCTCCAATTCACCCCTCCACTTT.

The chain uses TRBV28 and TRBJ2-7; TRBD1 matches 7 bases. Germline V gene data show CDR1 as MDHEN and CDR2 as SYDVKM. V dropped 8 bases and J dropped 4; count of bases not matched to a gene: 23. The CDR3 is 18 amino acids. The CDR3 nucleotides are TGTGCCAGCCGCAGTGGAGTCTTTCGAGGACAGGCTTTATACGAGCAGTACTTC. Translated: CASRSGVFRGQALYEQYF.

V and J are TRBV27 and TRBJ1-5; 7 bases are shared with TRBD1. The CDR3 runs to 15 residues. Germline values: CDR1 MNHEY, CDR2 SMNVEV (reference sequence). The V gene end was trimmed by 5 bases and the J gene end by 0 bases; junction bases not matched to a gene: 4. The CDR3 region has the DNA TGTGCCAGCAGTCCTCGACAGGGTAGCAATCAGCCCCAGCATTTT. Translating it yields CASSPRQGSNQPQHF.

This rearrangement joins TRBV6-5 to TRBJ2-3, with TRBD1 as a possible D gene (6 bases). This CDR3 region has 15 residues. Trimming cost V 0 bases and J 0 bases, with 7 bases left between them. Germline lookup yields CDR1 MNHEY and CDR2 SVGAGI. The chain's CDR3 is CASSYSQGSTDTQYF. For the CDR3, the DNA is TGTGCCAGCAGTTACTCACAGGGTAGCACAGATACGCAGTATTTT.

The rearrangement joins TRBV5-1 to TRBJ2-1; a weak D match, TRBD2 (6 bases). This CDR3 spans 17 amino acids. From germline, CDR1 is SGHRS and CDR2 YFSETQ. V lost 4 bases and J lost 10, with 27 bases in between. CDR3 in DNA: TGCGCCAGCAGCCCCCGGGAAACTAGCCCTGAGGCCCAGGAGCAGTTCTTC. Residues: CASSPRETSPEAQEQFF.

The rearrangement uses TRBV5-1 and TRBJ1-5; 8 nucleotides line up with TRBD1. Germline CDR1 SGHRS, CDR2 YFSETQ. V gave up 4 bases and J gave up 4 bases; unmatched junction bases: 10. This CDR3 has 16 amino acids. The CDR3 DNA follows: TGCGCCAGCAGCCCCCGGGGACAGGACCCTAATCAGCCCCAGCATTTT. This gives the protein CASSPRGQDPNQPQHF. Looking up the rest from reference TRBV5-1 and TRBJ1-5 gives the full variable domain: KAGVTQTPRYLIKTRGQQVTLSCSPISGHRSVSWYQQTPGQGLQFLFEYFSETQRNKGNFPGRFSGRQFSNSRSEMNVSTLELGDSALYLCASSPRGQDPNQPQHFGDGTRLSIL.

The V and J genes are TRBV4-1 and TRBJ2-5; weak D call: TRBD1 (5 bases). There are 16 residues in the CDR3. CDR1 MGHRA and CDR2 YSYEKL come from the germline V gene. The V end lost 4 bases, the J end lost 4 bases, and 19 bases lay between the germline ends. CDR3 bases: TGCGCCAGCAGCCCAGAGACCGGTCTTGGGGCAGAGACCCAGTACTTC. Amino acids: CASSPETGLGAETQYF.

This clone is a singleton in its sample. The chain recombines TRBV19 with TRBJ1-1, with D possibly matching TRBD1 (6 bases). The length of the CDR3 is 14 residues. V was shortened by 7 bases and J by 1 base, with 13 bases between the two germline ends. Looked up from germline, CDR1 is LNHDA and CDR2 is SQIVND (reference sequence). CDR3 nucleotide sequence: TGTGCCAGTAAACACAGGGAGACGAACACTGAAGCTTTCTTT. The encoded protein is CASKHRETNTEAFF.

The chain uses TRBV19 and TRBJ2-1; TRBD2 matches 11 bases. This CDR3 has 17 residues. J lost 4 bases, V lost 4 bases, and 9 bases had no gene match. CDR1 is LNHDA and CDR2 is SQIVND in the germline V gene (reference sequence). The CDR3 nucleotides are TGTGCCAGTAGTACCCCGGGACTAGCGGACCGATACAATGAGCAGTTCTTC. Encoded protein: CASSTPGLADRYNEQFF.

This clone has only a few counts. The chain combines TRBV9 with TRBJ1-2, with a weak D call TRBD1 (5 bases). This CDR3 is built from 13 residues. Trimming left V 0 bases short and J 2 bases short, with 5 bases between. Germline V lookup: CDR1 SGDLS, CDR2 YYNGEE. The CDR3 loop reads CASSVGTNYGYTF. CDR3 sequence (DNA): TGTGCCAGCAGCGTAGGGACAAACTATGGCTACACCTTC.

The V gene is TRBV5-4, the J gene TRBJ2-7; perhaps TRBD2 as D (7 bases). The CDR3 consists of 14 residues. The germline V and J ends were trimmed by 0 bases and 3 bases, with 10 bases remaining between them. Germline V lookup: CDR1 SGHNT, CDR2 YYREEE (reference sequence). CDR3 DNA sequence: TGTGCCAGCAGCTTGGAAGGGGGGGACTACGAGCAGTACTTC. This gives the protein CASSLEGGDYEQYF.

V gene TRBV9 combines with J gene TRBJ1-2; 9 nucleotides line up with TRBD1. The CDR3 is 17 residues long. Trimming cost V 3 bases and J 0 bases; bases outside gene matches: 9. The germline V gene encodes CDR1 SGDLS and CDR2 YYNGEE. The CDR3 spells CASSATGTGSANYGYTF. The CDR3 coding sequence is TGTGCCAGCAGCGCTACCGGGACAGGGAGCGCTAACTATGGCTACACCTTC.

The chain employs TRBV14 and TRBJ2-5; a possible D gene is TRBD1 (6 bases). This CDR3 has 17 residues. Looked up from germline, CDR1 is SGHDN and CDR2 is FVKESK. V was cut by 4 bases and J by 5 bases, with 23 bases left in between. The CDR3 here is CASSPSDGGRIEETQYF. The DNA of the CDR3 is TGTGCCAGCAGCCCAAGTGATGGGGGCAGAATAGAGGAGACCCAGTACTTC.

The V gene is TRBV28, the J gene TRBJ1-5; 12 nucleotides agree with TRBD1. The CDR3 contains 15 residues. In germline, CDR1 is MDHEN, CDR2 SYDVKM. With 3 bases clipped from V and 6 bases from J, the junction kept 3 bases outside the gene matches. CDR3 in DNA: TGTGCCAGCAGTTTGGGACAGGGGGCTGCTCAGCCCCAGCATTTT. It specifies CASSLGQGAAQPQHF.

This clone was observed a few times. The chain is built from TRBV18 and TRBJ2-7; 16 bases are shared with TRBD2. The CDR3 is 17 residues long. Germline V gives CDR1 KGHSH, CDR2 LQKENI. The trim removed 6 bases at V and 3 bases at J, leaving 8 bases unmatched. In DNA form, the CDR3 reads TGTGCCAGCTCTTCGGGACTAGCGGGGGGGTACTACTACGAGCAGTACGTC. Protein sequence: CASSSGLAGGYYYEQYV.

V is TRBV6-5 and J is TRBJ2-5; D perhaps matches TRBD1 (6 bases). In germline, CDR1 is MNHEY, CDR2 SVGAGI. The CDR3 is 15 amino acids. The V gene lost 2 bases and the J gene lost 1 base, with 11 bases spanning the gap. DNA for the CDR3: TGTGCCAGCAGTTACGGCAGGGGCTTCCAAGAGACCCAGTACTTC. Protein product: CASSYGRGFQETQYF.

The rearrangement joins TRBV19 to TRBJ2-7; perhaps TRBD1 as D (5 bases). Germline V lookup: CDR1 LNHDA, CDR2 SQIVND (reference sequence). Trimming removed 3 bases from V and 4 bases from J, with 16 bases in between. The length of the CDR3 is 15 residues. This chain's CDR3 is CASSMEGRQFYEQYV. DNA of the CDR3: TGTGCCAGTAGTATGGAAGGGCGACAGTTTTACGAGCAGTACGTC.

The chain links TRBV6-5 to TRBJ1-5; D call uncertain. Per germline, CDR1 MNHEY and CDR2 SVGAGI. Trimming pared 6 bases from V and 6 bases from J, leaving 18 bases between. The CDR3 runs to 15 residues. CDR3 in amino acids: CASRNSPGSPQPQHF. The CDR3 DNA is TGTGCCAGCAGAAACTCCCCGGGGAGCCCTCAGCCCCAGCATTTT.

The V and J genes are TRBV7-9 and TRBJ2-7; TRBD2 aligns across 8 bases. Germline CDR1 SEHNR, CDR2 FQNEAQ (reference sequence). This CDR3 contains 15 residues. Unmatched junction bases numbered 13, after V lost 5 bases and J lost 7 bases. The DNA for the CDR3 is TGTGCCAGCAGCAGTGGGGCTAGCGGGCGCAGGGAGCAGTACTTC. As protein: CASSSGASGRREQYF.